Listed here are 26 T cell receptor beta chains from one sample, sequenced in a study of blood T cells in healthy people across ages. Through a sample-barcoded 5' primer and a J-beta primer mix, a second PCR was run for roughly 6 to 11 cycles. Each CDR3 protein is one row after TCRdb ran MiXCR on the 5' RACE reads. The table records about 640,000 distinct CDR3 sequences, under 65% of them present only once. Input material: blood. The source of these receptors is a man in his sixties in good health.

This clonotype has only a few counts. The chain combines TRBV10-1 with TRBJ2-7; D is unclear. Per germline, CDR1 WNHNN and CDR2 SYGVQD (reference sequence). CDR3 length equals 14 residues. Trimming shortened V by 8 bases and J by 2 bases, and 16 bases separated the two germline ends. The DNA of the CDR3 is TGCGCCAGCGCCGAGACCACAAGTCCCTACGAGCAGTACTTC. Its translation is CASAETTSPYEQYF.

A few counts support this clonotype. The CDR3 sequence is CASSFKKSGSGDYNEQFF. The CDR3 DNA reads TGTGCCAGCAGCTTTAAGAAATCGGGCTCAGGGGATTACAATGAGCAGTTCTTC. J is TRBJ2-1 and V is TRBV7-2; perhaps TRBD1 as D (6 bases). From germline, CDR1 is SGHTA and CDR2 FQGNSA. The CDR3 runs to 18 residues. With 3 bases removed from V and 4 bases from J, the gap between germline ends came to 22 bases.

This clonotype has a single count. The gene calls are TRBV5-1 and TRBJ1-5; possibly TRBD1 for D (5 bases). Germline CDR1 reads SGHRS; CDR2 reads YFSETQ. The CDR3 is 15 residues long. Trimming removed 0 bases at V and 6 bases at J, with 13 bases between. The chain's CDR3 is CASSLAGGLGQPQHF. Written as DNA, the CDR3 is TGCGCCAGCAGCTTGGCTGGGGGTTTGGGTCAGCCCCAGCATTTT. The variable domain in full, with the rest retrieved from reference TRBV5-1 and TRBJ1-5, is KAGVTQTPRYLIKTRGQQVTLSCSPISGHRSVSWYQQTPGQGLQFLFEYFSETQRNKGNFPGRFSGRQFSNSRSEMNVSTLELGDSALYLCASSLAGGLGQPQHFGDGTRLSIL.

The V call is TRBV18, the J call TRBJ2-7; D is unresolved. The CDR3 spans 12 residues. Germline V gene sequence: CDR1 KGHSH, CDR2 LQKENI. Trimming removed 3 bases from V and 5 bases from J, with 8 bases in between. CDR3: CASSPVANEQYF. The DNA of the CDR3 is TGTGCCAGCTCACCCGTGGCCAACGAGCAGTACTTC.

This sequence joins TRBV3-1 and TRBJ2-5; 10 bases align to TRBD2. The end of the DNA fits TRBJ2-1 better, so the J call may be wrong. In germline, CDR1 is LGHDT, CDR2 YNNKEL (reference sequence). This CDR3 comprises 15 residues. CDR3: CASSLRAGGKETQFF. CDR3 sequence (DNA): TGTGCCAGCAGCCTGCGAGCGGGGGGGAAAGAGACCCAGTTCTTC.

This clonotype occurred a few times. The chain has TRBV3-1 and TRBJ1-2, with D hard to call. The V and J ends lost 1 base and 3 bases respectively, with 9 bases between them. The CDR3 is 14 amino acids. Germline V gives CDR1 LGHDT, CDR2 YNNKEL (reference sequence). The CDR3 region is CASSQGFTDYGYTF. CDR3 sequence (DNA): TGTGCCAGCAGCCAAGGATTCACTGACTATGGCTACACCTTC.

This clonotype has more than one count but fewer than ten. The chain has TRBV7-2 and TRBJ2-1; D might be TRBD1 or TRBD2, each matching 6 bases. V lost 5 bases, J lost 0 bases, and 14 bases lay in between. Germline values: CDR1 SGHTA, CDR2 FQGNSA. This CDR3 has 16 residues. CDR3: CASSGEGGHSYNEQFF. The CDR3 bases are TGTGCCAGCAGCGGTGAGGGGGGACACTCCTACAATGAGCAGTTCTTC.

This chain uses TRBV29-1 with TRBJ1-4, with D possibly matching TRBD1 (5 bases). The CDR3 is 13 amino acids. The germline V and J ends were trimmed by 3 bases and 5 bases, with 10 bases remaining between them. In germline, CDR1 is SQVTM, CDR2 ANQGSEA. CDR3: CSVEARDNEKLFF. As DNA, the CDR3 is TGCAGCGTTGAGGCCCGGGACAATGAAAAACTGTTTTTT.

As to this clonotype: The junction shows a germline mismatch at one end, possibly a read error. The rearrangement uses TRBV3-1 and TRBJ2-1; D ambiguous. Germline assignment: CDR1 LGHDT and CDR2 YNNKEL (reference sequence). This CDR3 is built from 15 residues. CDR3: CASNQDIRTNNEQFF. The CDR3 nucleotides are TGTGCCAGCAACCAAGATATCCGCACGAACAATGAGCAGTTCTTC.

The chain links TRBV5-1 to TRBJ1-6, with D possibly being TRBD1 (5 bases). The CDR3 has 14 residues. V lost 0 bases and J 10 bases, leaving 11 bases between the germline ends. Looked up from germline, CDR1 is SGHRS and CDR2 is YFSETQ. The CDR3 sequence: CASSLAGFGSPLHF. Here the CDR3 DNA reads TGCGCCAGCAGCTTGGCAGGGTTTGGATCACCCCTCCACTTT.

In its sample, this clonotype was seen a few times. The chain employs TRBV5-5 and TRBJ2-5; D remains unclear. The CDR3 totals 12 residues. V lost 9 bases and J lost 7, with 16 bases in between. The V gene's germline CDR1 is SGHKS and CDR2 YYEKEE (reference sequence). CDR3 DNA: TGTGCCACCTCGAGGCCCTCAGGGACCCAGTACTTC. Protein: CATSRPSGTQYF. The full variable domain, completed using reference TRBV5-5 and TRBJ2-5, is DAGVTQSPTHLIKTRGQQVTLRCSPISGHKSVSWYQQVLGQGPQFIFQYYEKEERGRGNFPDRFSARQFPNYSSELNVNALLLGDSALYLCATSRPSGTQYFGPGTRLLVL.

This clonotype was observed many times. The V and J genes are TRBV7-9 and TRBJ1-2; TRBD1 is a possible D gene (5 bases). Germline CDR1 reads SEHNR; CDR2 reads FQNEAQ (reference sequence). This CDR3 region has 12 residues. V dropped 2 bases and J dropped 6 bases, with 7 bases sitting between them. The CDR3 sequence is CASSLSGNGYTF. The CDR3 bases are TGTGCCAGCAGCTTATCAGGGAATGGCTACACCTTC.

This clonotype appeared a few times. The rearrangement uses TRBV20-1 and TRBJ2-3; TRBD2 agrees at 8 bases. The CDR3 length is 18 residues. The V gene's germline CDR1 is DFQATT and CDR2 SNEGSKA (reference sequence). Trimming cost V 1 base and J 4 bases; bases outside gene matches: 16. The CDR3 protein is CSARGLVGYLGGADTQYF. Here the CDR3 DNA reads TGCAGTGCTAGAGGCCTGGTTGGCTACCTCGGGGGGGCAGATACGCAGTATTTT.

In its sample, this clonotype was seen a few times. The chain carries TRBV12-3 or TRBV12-4 and TRBJ2-5; 8 bases agree with TRBD1. The J call is in doubt because the DNA end fits TRBJ2-7 better. CDR3 length: 14 amino acids. DNA for the CDR3: TGTGCCAGCTCGAAAGGGACAGGACTGGTCGAGCAGTACTTC. Amino acids: CASSKGTGLVEQYF.

This clonotype was found a few times. This chain links TRBV20-1 with TRBJ1-2, with D uncertain. Germline V gene data show CDR1 as DFQATT and CDR2 as SNEGSKA (reference sequence). Trimming took 0 bases from V and 1 from J, leaving 12 bases between them. The length of the CDR3 is 15 residues. The CDR3 sequence is CSARDTLGYNYGYTF. CDR3 DNA sequence: TGCAGTGCTAGAGATACGTTGGGGTATAACTATGGCTACACCTTC.

This clonotype has just a few counts. The gene calls are TRBV3-1 and TRBJ2-7, with D unclear. The assigned J gene may be wrong: the sequence end matches TRBJ2-5 better. The germline V gene encodes CDR1 LGHDT and CDR2 YNNKEL (reference sequence). This CDR3 comprises 12 residues. This CDR3 is CASSQVSRTQYF. CDR3 nucleotide sequence: TGTGCCAGCAGCCAAGTGAGTAGGACCCAGTACTTC.

The chain couples TRBV3-1 to TRBJ2-5; D is possibly TRBD2 (7 bases). CDR1 and CDR2 (germline): LGHDT, YNNKEL (reference sequence). Trimming removed 0 bases from V and 6 bases from J, with 14 bases in between. The CDR3 totals 15 residues. CDR3 protein: CASSQEMGGLKTQYF. As DNA, the CDR3 is TGTGCCAGCAGCCAAGAAATGGGGGGGCTTAAGACCCAGTACTTC.

V is TRBV27 and J is TRBJ2-7, with 8 bases identical to TRBD2. This CDR3 region has 15 residues. Germline V gene lookup returns CDR1 MNHEY and CDR2 SMNVEV (reference sequence). V lost 8 bases to trimming and J lost 2 bases; unmatched junction nucleotides: 11. The CDR3 spells CASRLTRGGPYEQYF. The DNA of the CDR3 is TGTGCCAGCCGTCTAACTCGGGGGGGTCCCTACGAGCAGTACTTC.

The chain links TRBV20-1 to TRBJ2-1, with 10 bases lining up with TRBD2. Judging by the DNA end, TRBJ2-7 fits better; the J call may be wrong. The CDR3 length is 14 residues. The germline gives CDR1 DFQATT, CDR2 SNEGSKA (reference sequence). The CDR3 protein is CSAQTSGAYNEQYF. The CDR3 DNA is TGCAGTGCCCAAACTAGCGGGGCCTACAATGAGCAGTACTTC.

The chain links TRBV20-1 to TRBJ2-1, with D perhaps TRBD1 or TRBD2 (6 bases each). Germline V gives CDR1 DFQATT, CDR2 SNEGSKA (reference sequence). The length of the CDR3 is 16 residues. V was clipped by 1 base and J by 4 bases, with 17 bases between them. CDR3 protein: CSARGLAGGLYNEQFF. The CDR3 nucleotides read TGCAGTGCTAGAGGGCTAGCTGGGGGGCTATACAATGAGCAGTTCTTC.

V gene TRBV6-2 or TRBV6-3 combines with J gene TRBJ2-7; D is possibly TRBD1 (8 bases). Trimming stripped 6 bases from V and 2 bases from J, with 14 bases between. Germline V gene data show CDR1 as MNHEY and CDR2 as SVGEGT. The CDR3 consists of 14 residues. CDR3 DNA: TGTGCCAGCAGACAGGGGGGGTTCACCTACGAGCAGTACTTC. It codes for CASRQGGFTYEQYF.

The chain recombines TRBV2 with TRBJ2-7; 7 bases match TRBD2. The CDR3 spans 14 residues. Trimming removed 7 bases from V and 0 bases from J; junction bases left unmatched: 6. Germline CDR1 is SNHLY and CDR2 is FYNNEI. CDR3 nucleotide sequence: TGTGCCAGCAAGTGGGAGGGTTTCTCCTACGAGCAGTACTTC. This codes for CASKWEGFSYEQYF.

This clonotype has just a few counts. As DNA, the CDR3 is TGCAGCGCTAACGGGGACAGGGGGACAAATGAGCAGTTCTTC. This translates into CSANGDRGTNEQFF. The V gene is TRBV29-1, the J gene TRBJ2-1; TRBD1 agrees at 11 bases. This CDR3 has 14 amino acids. With 7 bases clipped from V and 7 bases from J, the junction kept 9 bases outside the gene matches. The germline V gene has CDR1 SQVTM and CDR2 ANQGSEA.

The rearrangement links TRBV5-1 to TRBJ1-6; 9 nucleotides align to TRBD1. The CDR3 is 16 amino acids. The trim removed 4 bases at V and 10 bases at J, leaving 12 bases unmatched. Germline loops: CDR1 SGHRS, CDR2 YFSETQ. The chain's CDR3 is CASSTGQGTLMSPLHF. CDR3 coding DNA: TGCGCCAGCAGCACCGGACAGGGGACCCTCATGTCACCCCTCCACTTT. Variable domain in full (rest from reference TRBV5-1 and TRBJ1-6): KAGVTQTPRYLIKTRGQQVTLSCSPISGHRSVSWYQQTPGQGLQFLFEYFSETQRNKGNFPGRFSGRQFSNSRSEMNVSTLELGDSALYLCASSTGQGTLMSPLHFGNGTRLTVT.

This clonotype was counted once. The gene calls are TRBV29-1 and TRBJ2-5; 9 nucleotides agree with TRBD1. The J call is uncertain, as TRBJ2-7 better fits the DNA end. The CDR3 loop spans 15 amino acids. The germline CDR1 and CDR2 sequences are SQVTM and ANQGSEA. The CDR3 loop reads CSVEEGGTGSYEQYF. In DNA form, the CDR3 reads TGCAGCGTTGAAGAGGGGGGGACAGGGTCCTACGAGCAGTACTTC.

This clonotype was detected only a few times. A much larger clone differs by one base, so this may be a read error. The J gene is TRBJ2-3, the V gene TRBV12-3 or TRBV12-4, with a weak D call TRBD2 (7 bases). The length of the CDR3 is 14 residues. The CDR3 DNA follows: TGTGCCAGCAGTTGTAGGGGGGGCGGAGATGCGCAGTATTTT. Protein sequence: CASSCRGGGDAQYF.